A single sample is the source of the 29 T cell receptor beta chains below, sequenced in a study of human T cells and chemical hapten exposure. TCRdb ran MiXCR on the RACE reads and lists one entry per CDR3 protein. The sample has 300,000 to 400,000 distinct CDR3 sequences, around 7% seen once. Time point defined: patch test 1, 2 weeks after DPC sensitization. Stated treatment: therapeutic diphenylcyclopropenone sensitization with weekly scalp DPC. Sample: whole blood, taken in connection with sensitization to the hapten diphenylcyclopropenone (DPC). These receptors were obtained from a woman aged 18-30 years with alopecia areata. Some clones in this sample may be carry-over from other donors' samples.

V gene TRBV7-9 combines with J gene TRBJ2-3; D uncertain. The CDR3 contains 15 residues. Germline CDR1 SEHNR, CDR2 FQNEAQ (reference sequence). Trimming removed 7 bases from V and 0 bases from J, with 14 bases in between. In nucleotides, the CDR3 is TGTGCCAGCAAGAGACTGGATACTAGCACAGATACGCAGTATTTT. Residues: CASKRLDTSTDTQYF.

The chain has TRBV7-9 and TRBJ1-3, with D unresolved. The CDR3 runs 15 residues. The germline V gene encodes CDR1 SEHNR and CDR2 FQNEAQ (reference sequence). Trimming took off 2 bases at V and 2 bases at J, with 10 bases between the two ends. Here the CDR3 reads CASSLQSPTGNTIYF. The CDR3 bases are TGTGCCAGCAGCTTACAGAGCCCTACTGGAAACACCATATATTTT.

The V gene is TRBV6-1, the J gene TRBJ1-3; D remains unclear. Germline CDR1 reads MNHNS; CDR2 reads SASEGT. CDR3 length: 13 amino acids. Trimming stripped 0 bases from V and 4 bases from J, with 4 bases between. The chain's CDR3 is CASSEAPGNTIYF. The CDR3 region has the DNA TGTGCCAGCAGTGAAGCGCCGGGAAACACCATATATTTT.

This clonotype was seen many times. The chain recombines TRBV7-9 with TRBJ2-3; the D gene is possibly TRBD1 (5 bases). Looked up from germline, CDR1 is SEHNR and CDR2 is FQNEAQ (reference sequence). V dropped 6 bases and J dropped 4 bases, with 17 bases sitting between them. This CDR3 has 15 residues. CDR3 coding DNA: TGTGCCAGCAGTTCCGGACAAGTCCGCTCAGATACGCAGTATTTT. It codes for CASSSGQVRSDTQYF.

This clonotype came up a few times. The V and J genes are TRBV6-1 and TRBJ2-3; 8 nucleotides align to TRBD1. The CDR3 consists of 14 residues. The junction had 5 bases not matched to a gene; V was cut back by 7 bases and J by 2 bases. Germline V gives CDR1 MNHNS, CDR2 SASEGT. CDR3 nucleotides: TGTGCCAGCACCCGGGACAGGCACACAGATACGCAGTATTTT. This codes for CASTRDRHTDTQYF.

CDR3 nucleotides: TGCGCCAGCAGCCCGCCGGGCCTTAACCAAGAGACCCAGTACTTC. Encoded protein: CASSPPGLNQETQYF. The chain links TRBV5-1 to TRBJ2-5, with D unclear. There are 15 residues in the CDR3. Trimming took off 4 bases at V and 0 bases at J, with 13 bases between the two ends. Germline V gene data show CDR1 as SGHRS and CDR2 as YFSETQ.

This clonotype has more than one count but fewer than ten. V is TRBV18 and J is TRBJ1-1; TRBD1 matches 10 bases. Germline lookup yields CDR1 KGHSH and CDR2 LQKENI. V was pared by 5 bases and J by 3 bases, with 6 bases of the junction left unmatched. There are 15 residues in the CDR3. The CDR3 coding sequence is TGTGCCAGCTCAATCCGGGACAGGGGTGACACTGAAGCTTTCTTT. Its protein product is CASSIRDRGDTEAFF.

This clonotype was counted only a few times. The chain couples TRBV18 to TRBJ2-3; TRBD1 matches 9 bases. V lost 3 bases, J lost 1 base, and 5 bases stayed unmatched. Per the germline V gene, CDR1 is KGHSH and CDR2 is LQKENI. CDR3 size: 16 residues. The chain's CDR3 is CASSPRDREGTDTQYF. The CDR3 bases are TGTGCCAGCTCACCGCGGGACAGGGAAGGCACAGATACGCAGTATTTT.

Many counts were recorded for this clonotype. This sequence joins TRBV6-5 and TRBJ1-6, with 9 bases fitting TRBD1. Looked up from germline, CDR1 is MNHEY and CDR2 is SVGAGI. This CDR3 contains 16 residues. V trimming: 0 bases; J trimming: 8 bases; junction bases outside the gene matches: 5. In DNA, the CDR3 is TGTGCCAGCAGTTACTCCACCGGACAGGGGCATTCACCCCTCCACTTT. Translating it yields CASSYSTGQGHSPLHF.

In this sample, this clonotype turned up a few times. V and J are TRBV11-2 and TRBJ1-2, with D perhaps matching TRBD1 (5 bases). The length of the CDR3 is 13 residues. From germline, CDR1 is SGHAT and CDR2 FQNNGV. V was pared by 10 bases and J by 1 base, with 13 bases between. Here the CDR3 reads CATTAGSNYGYTF. CDR3 DNA sequence: TGTGCCACCACGGCAGGGAGTAACTATGGCTACACCTTC.

This chain uses TRBV6-2 or TRBV6-3 with TRBJ1-5; no clear D. The CDR3 covers 16 residues. Trimming took 0 bases from V and 4 from J, leaving 13 bases between them. Per germline, CDR1 MNHEY and CDR2 SVGEGT. The CDR3 nucleotides are TGTGCCAGCAGTTACTCGATTTCAGTCCTGAATCAGCCCCAGCATTTT. Translating it yields CASSYSISVLNQPQHF.

The rearrangement links TRBV24-1 to TRBJ2-1; possibly TRBD2 for D (6 bases). CDR1 and CDR2 from the germline V gene are KGHDR and SFDVKD. The V and J ends lost 7 bases and 6 bases respectively, with 9 bases between them. The CDR3 contains 12 residues. The CDR3 reads CATRGGPNEQFF. The CDR3 DNA sequence: TGTGCCACCAGGGGAGGACCCAATGAGCAGTTCTTC.

This clonotype has just a few counts. The chain links TRBV28 to TRBJ1-1; D is possibly TRBD1 (5 bases). Germline V CDR1 and CDR2: MDHEN, SYDVKM. This CDR3 has 13 amino acids. Between the trimmed V and J ends, which lost 6 bases and 4 bases, there was a span of 12 bases. The CDR3 loop reads CASSSPGGTEAFF. The CDR3 bases are TGTGCCAGCAGCTCCCCGGGGGGCACTGAAGCTTTCTTT.

This clonotype was detected only a few times. The chain joins TRBV6-5 to TRBJ1-1; 9 bases line up with TRBD1. Per the germline V gene, CDR1 is MNHEY and CDR2 is SVGAGI. The CDR3 is 12 residues long. Losses at the gene ends were 6 bases for V and 6 bases for J; bases not matched to a gene: 2. The CDR3 spells CASSGQGSEAFF. The CDR3 nucleotides read TGTGCCAGCAGCGGACAGGGGTCTGAAGCTTTCTTT.

There are many counts of this clonotype. The V and J genes are TRBV27 and TRBJ2-3, with 10 bases aligning to TRBD2. Per germline, CDR1 MNHEY and CDR2 SMNVEV (reference sequence). V shed 0 bases and J 2 bases; nucleotides not matched to a gene: 8. The CDR3 is 18 residues long. In DNA form, the CDR3 reads TGTGCCAGCAGTTTATCGACTCCACTAGCGGGGTACACAGATACGCAGTATTTT. Translated: CASSLSTPLAGYTDTQYF.

V is TRBV12-5 and J is TRBJ1-6, with 8 positions matching TRBD1. Per germline, CDR1 LGHNT and CDR2 FRNRAP. V was clipped by 5 bases and J by 10 bases; unmatched bases: 13. The CDR3 is 16 amino acids. CDR3 sequence (DNA): TGTGCTAGTGGTCCCTTCGTCGACAGGGGAGGATCACCCCTCCACTTT. This encodes CASGPFVDRGGSPLHF.

This clonotype was picked up a small number of times. The J gene is TRBJ1-1, the V gene TRBV12-3 or TRBV12-4; D possibly corresponds to TRBD1 (5 bases). Trimming shortened V by 7 bases and J by 7 bases, and 16 bases separated the two germline ends. The CDR3 contains 13 residues. CDR3 DNA sequence: TGTGCCAGCACACAGATGGGGCTGGGTGAAGCTTTCTTT. Protein: CASTQMGLGEAFF.

The chain links TRBV5-1 to TRBJ2-3, with no clear D. Germline V gene lookup returns CDR1 SGHRS and CDR2 YFSETQ. V was shortened by 4 bases and J by 6 bases, with 15 bases between the two germline ends. The length of the CDR3 is 14 residues. CDR3 protein: CASSDGPPSDTQYF. The CDR3, as DNA: TGCGCCAGCAGCGACGGGCCCCCCAGTGATACGCAGTATTTT.

This clonotype was counted only a few times. The V call is TRBV6-2 or TRBV6-3, the J call TRBJ1-5; no clear D gene. Trimming left V 6 bases short and J 0 bases short, with 12 bases between. The CDR3 has 15 residues. Germline lookup yields CDR1 MNHEY and CDR2 SVGEGT. In DNA form, the CDR3 reads TGTGCCAGCAGGCCAGGAGTCTATAGCAATCAGCCCCAGCATTTT. Translation gives CASRPGVYSNQPQHF.

The chain couples TRBV14 to TRBJ1-1; D might be TRBD1 (5 bases). This CDR3 is 14 amino acids long. Trimming took 1 base from V and 9 from J, leaving 15 bases between them. The germline V gene encodes CDR1 SGHDN and CDR2 FVKESK. CDR3 in amino acids: CASSQAGTARQAFF. The CDR3 nucleotides are TGTGCCAGCAGCCAAGCAGGGACGGCCCGGCAAGCTTTCTTT.

The chain links TRBV5-1 to TRBJ2-4; D possibly corresponds to TRBD2 (5 bases). Trimming left V 7 bases short and J 2 bases short, with 7 bases between. The CDR3 extends over 12 amino acids. Germline-derived CDR1 and CDR2 are SGHRS and YFSETQ. The CDR3 nucleotides are TGCGCCAGCCGGGATTCCAAAAACATTCAGTACTTC. It translates to CASRDSKNIQYF.

This clonotype appeared a few times. This chain links TRBV19 with TRBJ2-6, with 10 bases aligning to TRBD1. V trimming: 8 bases; J trimming: 2 bases; junction bases outside the gene matches: 6. The CDR3 sequence is 16 residues long. Per germline, CDR1 LNHDA and CDR2 SQIVND (reference sequence). The CDR3 sequence: CASGGTGVPGANVLTF. The CDR3 coding sequence is TGTGCCAGTGGCGGGACAGGGGTTCCTGGGGCCAACGTCCTGACTTTC.

There are a few counts of this clonotype. The chain carries TRBV5-1 and TRBJ2-7; D gene unclear. The CDR3 has 13 amino acids. V lost 5 bases and J lost 2, with 11 bases in between. In germline, CDR1 is SGHRS, CDR2 YFSETQ. The CDR3 here is CASSYGRAYEQYF. The CDR3 coding sequence is TGCGCCAGCAGTTATGGTCGAGCCTACGAGCAGTACTTC.

The table lists this clonotype with many counts. This rearrangement joins TRBV12-3 or TRBV12-4 to TRBJ2-6; D is uncertain. V was pared by 8 bases and J by 0 bases, with 14 bases between. The CDR3 extends over 16 amino acids. CDR3 coding DNA: TGTGCCAGCCCCCGCCCCCCCTACTCTGGGGCCAACGTCCTGACTTTC. Its translation: CASPRPPYSGANVLTF.

This clonotype was counted at least ten times. This sequence joins TRBV7-9 and TRBJ2-3; no firm D call. V lost 2 bases to trimming and J lost 0 bases, with 6 bases between them. CDR3 length: 14 residues. Germline-derived CDR1 and CDR2 are SEHNR and FQNEAQ (reference sequence). In DNA, the CDR3 is TGTGCCAGCAGCTTATATCAGAGCACAGATACGCAGTATTTT. This sequence encodes CASSLYQSTDTQYF.

Only a few counts were recorded for this clonotype. V usage is TRBV10-3 and J usage is TRBJ2-5, with TRBD1 as a possible D gene (5 bases). This CDR3 is built from 13 residues. Germline V gene sequence: CDR1 ENHRY, CDR2 SYGVKD. With 4 bases removed from V and 1 base from J, the gap between germline ends came to 7 bases. The CDR3 bases are TGTGCCATCAGTGTGACAGTCCAAGAGACCCAGTACTTC. It yields the protein CAISVTVQETQYF.

In its sample, this clonotype was seen many times. The chain links TRBV29-1 to TRBJ1-5, with 10 positions matching TRBD1. Germline CDR1 SQVTM, CDR2 ANQGSEA. This CDR3 comprises 14 residues. Trimming took 1 base from V and 7 from J; bases not matched to a gene: 4. For the CDR3, the DNA is TGCAGCGTTGAAGGACAGGGGGCAGAACAGCCCCAGCATTTT. Translating it yields CSVEGQGAEQPQHF.

This clonotype has only a few counts. V and J are TRBV7-9 and TRBJ2-3; D gene uncertain. This CDR3 contains 13 residues. Germline CDR1 is SEHNR and CDR2 is FQNEAQ (reference sequence). Deletions cut 2 bases from V and 4 bases from J, with 7 bases between. The chain's CDR3 is CASSLTASDTQYF. CDR3 DNA sequence: TGTGCCAGCAGCTTAACAGCATCAGATACGCAGTATTTT.

This clonotype was detected only a few times. The J gene is TRBJ2-5, the V gene TRBV7-2; D not certain. The CDR3 is made up of 14 amino acids. Germline CDR1 and CDR2: SGHTA and FQGNSA. V dropped 7 bases and J dropped 0 bases, with 12 bases sitting between them. Here the CDR3 reads CASTLGRDQETQYF. The CDR3 DNA follows: TGTGCCAGCACCCTGGGTCGGGACCAAGAGACCCAGTACTTC.